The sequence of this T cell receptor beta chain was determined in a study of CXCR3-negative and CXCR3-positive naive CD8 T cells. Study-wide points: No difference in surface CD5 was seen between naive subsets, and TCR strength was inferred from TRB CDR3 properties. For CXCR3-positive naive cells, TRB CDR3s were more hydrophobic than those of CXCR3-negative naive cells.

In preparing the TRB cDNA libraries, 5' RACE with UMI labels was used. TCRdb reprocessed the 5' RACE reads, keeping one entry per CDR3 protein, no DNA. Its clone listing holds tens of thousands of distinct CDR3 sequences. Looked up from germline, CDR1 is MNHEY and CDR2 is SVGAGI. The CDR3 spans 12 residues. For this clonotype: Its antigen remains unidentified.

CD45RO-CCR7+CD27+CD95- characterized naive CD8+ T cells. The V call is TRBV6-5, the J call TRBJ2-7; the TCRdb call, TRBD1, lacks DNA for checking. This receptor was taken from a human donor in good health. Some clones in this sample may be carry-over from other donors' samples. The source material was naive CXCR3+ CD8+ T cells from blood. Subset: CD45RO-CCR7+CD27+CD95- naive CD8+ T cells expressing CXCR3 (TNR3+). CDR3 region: CASSYGRNEQYF.